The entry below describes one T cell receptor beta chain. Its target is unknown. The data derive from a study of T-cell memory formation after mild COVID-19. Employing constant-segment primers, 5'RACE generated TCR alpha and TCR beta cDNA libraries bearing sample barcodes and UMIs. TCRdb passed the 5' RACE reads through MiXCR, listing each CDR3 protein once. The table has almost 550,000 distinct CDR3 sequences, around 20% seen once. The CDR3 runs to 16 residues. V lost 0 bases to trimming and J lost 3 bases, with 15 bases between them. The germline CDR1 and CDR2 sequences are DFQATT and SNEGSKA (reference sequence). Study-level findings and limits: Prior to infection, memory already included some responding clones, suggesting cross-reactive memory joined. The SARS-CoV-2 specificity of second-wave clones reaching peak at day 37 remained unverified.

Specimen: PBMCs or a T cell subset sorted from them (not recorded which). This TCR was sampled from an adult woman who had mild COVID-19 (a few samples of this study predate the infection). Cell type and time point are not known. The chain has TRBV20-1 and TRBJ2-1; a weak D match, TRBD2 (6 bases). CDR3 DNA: TGCAGTGCTAGAGATCGGCTAGCGTCGGTCTACAATGAGCAGTTCTTC. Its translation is CSARDRLASVYNEQFF.